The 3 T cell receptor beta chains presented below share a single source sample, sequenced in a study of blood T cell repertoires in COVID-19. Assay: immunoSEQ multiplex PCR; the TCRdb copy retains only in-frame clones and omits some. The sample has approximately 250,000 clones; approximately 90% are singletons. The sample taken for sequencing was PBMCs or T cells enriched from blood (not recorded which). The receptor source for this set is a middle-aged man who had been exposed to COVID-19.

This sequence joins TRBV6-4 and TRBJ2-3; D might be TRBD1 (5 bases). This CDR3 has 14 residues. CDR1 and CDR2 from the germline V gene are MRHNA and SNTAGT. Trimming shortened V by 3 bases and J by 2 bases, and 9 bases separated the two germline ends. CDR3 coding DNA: TGTGCCAGCAGTGAAGGGGATCTCACAGATACGCAGTATTTT. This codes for CASSEGDLTDTQYF.

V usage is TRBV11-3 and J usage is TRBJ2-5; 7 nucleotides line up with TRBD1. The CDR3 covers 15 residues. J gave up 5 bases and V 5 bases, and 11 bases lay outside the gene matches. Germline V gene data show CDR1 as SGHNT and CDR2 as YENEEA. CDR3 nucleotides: TGTGCCAGCAGCACCCCGAGGGGGCGCCGGGAGACCCAGTACTTC. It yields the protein CASSTPRGRRETQYF.

CDR3 sequence reads: CASSLGGSVYEQYF. As DNA, the CDR3 is TGTGCCAGCAGCTTAGGCGGGTCGGTCTACGAGCAGTACTTC. The chain recombines TRBV7-9 with TRBJ2-7; a possible D gene is TRBD2 (5 bases). Trimming cost V 1 base and J 3 bases, with 10 bases left between them. The CDR3 is made up of 14 amino acids. The germline V gene has CDR1 SEHNR and CDR2 FQNEAQ (reference sequence).